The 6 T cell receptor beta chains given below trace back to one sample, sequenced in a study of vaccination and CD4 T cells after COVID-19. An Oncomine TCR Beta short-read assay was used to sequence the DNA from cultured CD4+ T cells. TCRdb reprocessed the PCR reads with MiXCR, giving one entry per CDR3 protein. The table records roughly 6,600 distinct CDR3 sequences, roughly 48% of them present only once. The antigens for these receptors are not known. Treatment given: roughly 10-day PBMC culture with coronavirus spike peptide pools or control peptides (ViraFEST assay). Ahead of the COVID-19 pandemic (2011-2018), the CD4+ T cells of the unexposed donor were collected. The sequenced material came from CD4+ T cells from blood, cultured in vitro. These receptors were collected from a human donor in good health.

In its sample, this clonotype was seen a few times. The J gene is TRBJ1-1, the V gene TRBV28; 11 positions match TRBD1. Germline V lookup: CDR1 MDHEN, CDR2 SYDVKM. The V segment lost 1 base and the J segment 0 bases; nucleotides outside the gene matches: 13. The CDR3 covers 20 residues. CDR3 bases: TGTGCCAGCAGTTTATTGGTCTGGTCGGACAGGGGGCAAGTGAACACTGAAGCTTTCTTT. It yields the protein CASSLLVWSDRGQVNTEAFF.

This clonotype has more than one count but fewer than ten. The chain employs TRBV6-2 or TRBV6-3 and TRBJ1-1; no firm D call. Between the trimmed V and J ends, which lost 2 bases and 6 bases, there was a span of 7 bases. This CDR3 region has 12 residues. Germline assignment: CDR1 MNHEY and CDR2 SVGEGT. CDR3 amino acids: CASSYMAAEAFF. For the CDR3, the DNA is TGTGCCAGCAGTTACATGGCGGCTGAAGCTTTCTTT.

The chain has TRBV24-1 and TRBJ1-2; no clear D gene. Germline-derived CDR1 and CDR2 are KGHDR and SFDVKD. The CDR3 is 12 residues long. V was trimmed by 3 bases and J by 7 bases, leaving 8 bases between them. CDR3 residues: CATSDLFGGYTF. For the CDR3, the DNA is TGTGCCACCAGTGATCTGTTTGGTGGCTACACCTTC.

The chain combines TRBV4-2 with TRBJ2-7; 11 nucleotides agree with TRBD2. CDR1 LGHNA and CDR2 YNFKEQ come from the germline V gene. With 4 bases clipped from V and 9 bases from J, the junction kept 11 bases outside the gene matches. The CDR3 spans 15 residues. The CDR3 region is CASSRTLAGDSAQYF. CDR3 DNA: TGTGCCAGCAGCCGGACACTAGCGGGAGACAGTGCGCAGTACTTC.

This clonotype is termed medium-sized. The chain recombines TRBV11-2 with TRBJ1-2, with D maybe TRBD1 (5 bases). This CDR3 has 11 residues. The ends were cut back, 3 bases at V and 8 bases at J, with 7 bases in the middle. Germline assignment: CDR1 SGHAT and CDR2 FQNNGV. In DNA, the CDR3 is TGTGCCAGCAGCTTTCGGGGGGGCTACACCTTC. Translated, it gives CASSFRGGYTF.

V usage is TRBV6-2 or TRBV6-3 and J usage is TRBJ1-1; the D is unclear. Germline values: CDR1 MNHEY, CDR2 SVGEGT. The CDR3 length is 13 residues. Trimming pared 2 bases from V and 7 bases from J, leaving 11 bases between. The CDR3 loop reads CASSYTFEVEAFF. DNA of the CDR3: TGTGCCAGCAGTTACACCTTTGAAGTTGAAGCTTTCTTT.